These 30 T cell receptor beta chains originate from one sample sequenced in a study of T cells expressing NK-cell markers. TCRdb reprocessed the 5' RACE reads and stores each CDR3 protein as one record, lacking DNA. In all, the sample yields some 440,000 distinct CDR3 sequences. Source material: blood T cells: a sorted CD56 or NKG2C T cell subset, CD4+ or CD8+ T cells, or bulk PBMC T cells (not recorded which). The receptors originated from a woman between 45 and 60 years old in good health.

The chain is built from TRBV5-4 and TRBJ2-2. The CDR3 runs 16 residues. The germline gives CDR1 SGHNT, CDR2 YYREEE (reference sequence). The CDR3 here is CASSLELGAITGELFF.

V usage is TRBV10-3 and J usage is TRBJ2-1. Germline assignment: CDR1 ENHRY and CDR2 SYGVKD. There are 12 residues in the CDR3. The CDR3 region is CAISEGENEQFF.

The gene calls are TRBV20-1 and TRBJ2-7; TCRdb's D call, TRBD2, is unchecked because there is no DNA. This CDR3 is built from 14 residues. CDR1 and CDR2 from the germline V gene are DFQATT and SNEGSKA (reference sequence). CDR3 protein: CSAAIAGLDYEQYF.

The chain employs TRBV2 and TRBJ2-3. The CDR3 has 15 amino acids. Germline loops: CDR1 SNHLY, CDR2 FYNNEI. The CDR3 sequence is CASSGSGKSTDTQYF.

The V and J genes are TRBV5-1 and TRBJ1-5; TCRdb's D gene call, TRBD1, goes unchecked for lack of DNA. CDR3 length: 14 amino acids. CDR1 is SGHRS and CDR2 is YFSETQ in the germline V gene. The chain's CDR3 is CASSLEGTGWPQHF.

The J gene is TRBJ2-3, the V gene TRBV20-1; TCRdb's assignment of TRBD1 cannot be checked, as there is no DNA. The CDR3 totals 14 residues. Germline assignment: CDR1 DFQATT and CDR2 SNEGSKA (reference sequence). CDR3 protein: CSASGTTSIDTQYF.

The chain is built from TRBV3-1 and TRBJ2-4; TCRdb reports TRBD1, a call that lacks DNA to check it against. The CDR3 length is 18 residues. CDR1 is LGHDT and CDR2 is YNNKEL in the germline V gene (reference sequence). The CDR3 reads CASSQDWGGEGMGNIQYF.

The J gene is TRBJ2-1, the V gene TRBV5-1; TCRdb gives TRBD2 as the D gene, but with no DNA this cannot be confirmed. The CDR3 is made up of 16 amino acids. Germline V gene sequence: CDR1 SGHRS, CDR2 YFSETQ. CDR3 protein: CASSSSIAGSGNEQFF.

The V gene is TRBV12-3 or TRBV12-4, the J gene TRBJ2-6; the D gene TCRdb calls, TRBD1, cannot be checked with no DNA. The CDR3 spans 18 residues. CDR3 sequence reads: CASSRPGQGAGGANVLTF.

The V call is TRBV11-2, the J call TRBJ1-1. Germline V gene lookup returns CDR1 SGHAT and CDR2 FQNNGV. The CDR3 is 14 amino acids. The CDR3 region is CASSLRQTEIEAFF.

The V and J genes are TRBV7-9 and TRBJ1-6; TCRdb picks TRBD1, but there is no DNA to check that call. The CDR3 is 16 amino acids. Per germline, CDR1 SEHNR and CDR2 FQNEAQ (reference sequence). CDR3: CASNPVGGQNNSPLHF.

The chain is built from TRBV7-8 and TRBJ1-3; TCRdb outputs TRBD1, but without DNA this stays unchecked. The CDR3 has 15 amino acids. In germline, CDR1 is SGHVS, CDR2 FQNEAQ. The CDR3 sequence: CASSSGAYSGNTIYF.

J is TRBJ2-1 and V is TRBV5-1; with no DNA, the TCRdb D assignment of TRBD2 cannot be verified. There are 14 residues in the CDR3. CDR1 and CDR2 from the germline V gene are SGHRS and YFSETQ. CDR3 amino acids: CASSGRLADNEQFF.

The CDR3 loop is CASSLARYPETQYF. The genes are TRBV5-1 and TRBJ2-5. CDR3 length: 14 residues. The germline V gene encodes CDR1 SGHRS and CDR2 YFSETQ.

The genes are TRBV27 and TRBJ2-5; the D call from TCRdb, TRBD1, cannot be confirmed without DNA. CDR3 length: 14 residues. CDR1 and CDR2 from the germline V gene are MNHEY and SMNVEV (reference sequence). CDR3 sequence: CASSFSRAQETQYF.

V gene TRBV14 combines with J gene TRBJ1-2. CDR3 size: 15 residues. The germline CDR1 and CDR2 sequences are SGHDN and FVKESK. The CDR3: CASSPMGREDYGYTF.

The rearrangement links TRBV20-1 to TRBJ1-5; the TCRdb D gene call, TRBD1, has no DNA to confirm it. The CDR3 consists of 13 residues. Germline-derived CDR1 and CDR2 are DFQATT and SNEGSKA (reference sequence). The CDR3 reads CSARGEGNQPQHF.

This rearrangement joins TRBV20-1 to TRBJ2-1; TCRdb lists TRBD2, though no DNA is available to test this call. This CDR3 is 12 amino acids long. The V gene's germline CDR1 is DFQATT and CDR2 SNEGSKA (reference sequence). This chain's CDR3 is CSATFAGGEQFF.

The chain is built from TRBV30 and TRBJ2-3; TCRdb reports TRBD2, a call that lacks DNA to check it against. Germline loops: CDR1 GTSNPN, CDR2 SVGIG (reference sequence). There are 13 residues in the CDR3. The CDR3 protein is CAWTEGPTDTQYF. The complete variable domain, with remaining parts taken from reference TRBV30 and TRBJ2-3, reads SQTIHQWPATLVQPVGSPLSLECTVEGTSNPNLYWYRQAAGRGLQLLFYSVGIGQISSEVPQNLSASRPQDRQFILSSKKLLLSDSGFYLCAWTEGPTDTQYFGPGTRLTVL.

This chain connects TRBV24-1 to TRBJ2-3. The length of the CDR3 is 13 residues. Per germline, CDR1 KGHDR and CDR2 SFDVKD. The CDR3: CATRPASTDTQYF.

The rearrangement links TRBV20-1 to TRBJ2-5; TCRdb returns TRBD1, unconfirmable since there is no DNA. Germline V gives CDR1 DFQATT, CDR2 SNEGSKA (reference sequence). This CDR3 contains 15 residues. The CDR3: CSARGYRDDQETQYF.

The chain's CDR3 is CASSFPPVDRAGYTF. The chain couples TRBV7-9 to TRBJ1-2; the TRBD1 assignment by TCRdb is unverifiable without DNA. The V gene's germline CDR1 is SEHNR and CDR2 FQNEAQ (reference sequence). This CDR3 has 15 residues.

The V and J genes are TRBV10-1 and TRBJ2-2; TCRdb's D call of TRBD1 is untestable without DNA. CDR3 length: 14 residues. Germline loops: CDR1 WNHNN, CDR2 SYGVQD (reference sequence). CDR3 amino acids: CASSEDLSPGELFF.

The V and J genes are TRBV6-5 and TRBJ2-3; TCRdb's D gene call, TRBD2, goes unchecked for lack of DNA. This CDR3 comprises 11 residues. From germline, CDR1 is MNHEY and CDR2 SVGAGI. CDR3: CASGERETQYF.

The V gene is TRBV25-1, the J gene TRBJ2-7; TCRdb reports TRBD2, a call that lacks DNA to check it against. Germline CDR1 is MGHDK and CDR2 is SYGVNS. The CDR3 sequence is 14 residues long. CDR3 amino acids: CASSADRALGEQYF.

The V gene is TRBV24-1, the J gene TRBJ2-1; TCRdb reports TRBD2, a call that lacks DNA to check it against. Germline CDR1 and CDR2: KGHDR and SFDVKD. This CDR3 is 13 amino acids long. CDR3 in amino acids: CATSDLKGGATLF.

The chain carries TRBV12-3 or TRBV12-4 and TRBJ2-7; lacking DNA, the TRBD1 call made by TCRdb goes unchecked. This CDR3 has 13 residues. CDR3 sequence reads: CASSTTGDYEQYF.

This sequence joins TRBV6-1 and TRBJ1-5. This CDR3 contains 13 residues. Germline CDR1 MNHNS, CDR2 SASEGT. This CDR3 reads CASSEGLNQPQHF.

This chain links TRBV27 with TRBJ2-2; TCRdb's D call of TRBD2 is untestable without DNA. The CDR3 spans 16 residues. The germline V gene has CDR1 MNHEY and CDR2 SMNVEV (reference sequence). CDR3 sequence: CASSLLRGTNTGELFF.

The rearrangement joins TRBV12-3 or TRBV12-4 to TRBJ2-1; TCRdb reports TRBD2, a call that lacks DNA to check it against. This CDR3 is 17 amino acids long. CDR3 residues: CASLLAAGPSSYNEQFF.